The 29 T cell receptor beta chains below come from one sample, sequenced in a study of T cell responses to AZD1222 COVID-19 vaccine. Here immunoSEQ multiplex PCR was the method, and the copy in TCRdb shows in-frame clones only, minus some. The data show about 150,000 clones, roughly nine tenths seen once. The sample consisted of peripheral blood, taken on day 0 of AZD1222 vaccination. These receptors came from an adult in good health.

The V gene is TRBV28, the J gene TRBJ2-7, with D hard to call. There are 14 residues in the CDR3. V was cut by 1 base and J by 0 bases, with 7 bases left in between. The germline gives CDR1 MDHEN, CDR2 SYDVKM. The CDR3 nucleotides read TGTGCCAGCAGTTTATACCCGGTCTCCTACGAGCAGTACTTC. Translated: CASSLYPVSYEQYF.

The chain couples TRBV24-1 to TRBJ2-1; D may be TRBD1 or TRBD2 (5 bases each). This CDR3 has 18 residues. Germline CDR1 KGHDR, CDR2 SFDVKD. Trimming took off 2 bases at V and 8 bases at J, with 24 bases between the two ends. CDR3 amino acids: CATSDSSLRGLGVDEQFF. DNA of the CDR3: TGTGCCACCAGTGATTCGTCCCTACGGGGTTTGGGGGTCGATGAGCAGTTCTTC.

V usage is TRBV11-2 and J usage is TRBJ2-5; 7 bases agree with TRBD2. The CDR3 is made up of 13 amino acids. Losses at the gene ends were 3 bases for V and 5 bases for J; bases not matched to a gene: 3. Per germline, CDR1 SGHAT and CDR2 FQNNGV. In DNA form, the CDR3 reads TGTGCCAGCAGCTTCGGACTAGGGGAGACCCAGTACTTC. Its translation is CASSFGLGETQYF.

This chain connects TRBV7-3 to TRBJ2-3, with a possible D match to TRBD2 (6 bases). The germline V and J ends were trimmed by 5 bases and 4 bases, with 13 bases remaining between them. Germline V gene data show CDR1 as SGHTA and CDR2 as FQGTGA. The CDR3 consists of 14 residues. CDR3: CASSAGSAPDTQYF. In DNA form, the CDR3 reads TGTGCCAGCAGCGCCGGGAGTGCGCCAGATACGCAGTATTTT.

CDR3: CSVERIQGPDTQYF. The DNA for the CDR3 is TGCAGCGTTGAAAGGATTCAGGGCCCAGATACGCAGTATTTT. J is TRBJ2-3 and V is TRBV29-1; tentative D call: TRBD1 (5 bases). Germline V lookup: CDR1 SQVTM, CDR2 ANQGSEA. The CDR3 extends over 14 amino acids. Trimming stripped 2 bases from V and 4 bases from J, with 13 bases between.

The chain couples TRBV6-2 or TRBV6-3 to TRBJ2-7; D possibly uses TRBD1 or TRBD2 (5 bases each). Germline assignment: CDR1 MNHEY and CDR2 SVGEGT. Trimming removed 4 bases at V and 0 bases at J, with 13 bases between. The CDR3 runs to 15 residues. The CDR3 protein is CASSWGFLSSYEQYF. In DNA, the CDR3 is TGTGCCAGCAGTTGGGGGTTCCTGAGCTCCTACGAGCAGTACTTC.

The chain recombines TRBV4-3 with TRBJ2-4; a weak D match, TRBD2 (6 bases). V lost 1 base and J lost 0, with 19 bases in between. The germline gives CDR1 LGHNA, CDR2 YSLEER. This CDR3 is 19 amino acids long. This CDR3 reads CASSQGSGRDFLAKNIQYF. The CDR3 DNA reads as TGCGCCAGCAGCCAAGGTAGTGGCCGGGACTTCTTAGCCAAAAACATTCAGTACTTC.

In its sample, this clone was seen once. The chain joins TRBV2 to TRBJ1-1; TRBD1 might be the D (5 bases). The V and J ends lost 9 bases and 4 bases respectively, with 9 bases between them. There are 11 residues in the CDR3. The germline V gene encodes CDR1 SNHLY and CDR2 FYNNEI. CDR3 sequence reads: CASGRGTEAFF. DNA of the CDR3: TGTGCCAGTGGGAGGGGCACTGAAGCTTTCTTT.

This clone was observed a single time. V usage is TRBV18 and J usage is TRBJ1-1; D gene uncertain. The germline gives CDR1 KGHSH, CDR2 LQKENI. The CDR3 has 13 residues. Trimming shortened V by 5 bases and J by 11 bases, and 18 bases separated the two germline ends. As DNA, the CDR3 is TGTGCCAGCTCAACCGACGGGCTAGGGTCTGCTTTCTTT. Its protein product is CASSTDGLGSAFF.

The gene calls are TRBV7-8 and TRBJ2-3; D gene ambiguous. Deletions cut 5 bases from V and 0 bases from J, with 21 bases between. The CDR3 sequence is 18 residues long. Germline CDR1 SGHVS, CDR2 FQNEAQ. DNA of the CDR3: TGTGCCAGCAGCCCCTACCCCTCCGCCACCGCTAGCACAGATACGCAGTATTTT. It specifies CASSPYPSATASTDTQYF.

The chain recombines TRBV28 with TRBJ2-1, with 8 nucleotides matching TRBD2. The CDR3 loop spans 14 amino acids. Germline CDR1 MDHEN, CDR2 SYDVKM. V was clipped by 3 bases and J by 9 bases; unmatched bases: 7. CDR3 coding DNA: TGTGCCAGCAGTTTCCCCTTAGCGGGATCTGAGCAGTTCTTC. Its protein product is CASSFPLAGSEQFF.

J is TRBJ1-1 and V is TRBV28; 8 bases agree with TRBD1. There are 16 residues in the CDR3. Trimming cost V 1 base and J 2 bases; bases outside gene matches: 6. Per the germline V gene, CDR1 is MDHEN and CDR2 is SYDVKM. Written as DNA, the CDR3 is TGTGCCAGCAGTTTATATCCGGACAGGGCAAACACTGAAGCTTTCTTT. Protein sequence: CASSLYPDRANTEAFF.

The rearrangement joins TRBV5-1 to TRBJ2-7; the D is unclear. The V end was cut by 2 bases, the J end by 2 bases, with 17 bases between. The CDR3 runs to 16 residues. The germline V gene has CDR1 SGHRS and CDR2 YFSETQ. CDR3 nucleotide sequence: TGCGCCAGCAGCTTCGAGACCGCTTCGTTCGCCTACGAGCAGTACTTC. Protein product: CASSFETASFAYEQYF.

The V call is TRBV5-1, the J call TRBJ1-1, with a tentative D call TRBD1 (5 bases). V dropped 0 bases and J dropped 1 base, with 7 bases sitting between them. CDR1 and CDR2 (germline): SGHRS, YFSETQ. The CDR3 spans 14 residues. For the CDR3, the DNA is TGCGCCAGCAGCTTGGCAGGGCAGAACACTGAAGCTTTCTTT. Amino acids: CASSLAGQNTEAFF.

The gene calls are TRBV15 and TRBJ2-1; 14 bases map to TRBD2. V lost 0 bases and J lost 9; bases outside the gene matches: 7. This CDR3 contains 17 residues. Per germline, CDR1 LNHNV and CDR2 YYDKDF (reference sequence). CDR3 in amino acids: CATSRDGGLAGAVEQFF. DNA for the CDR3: TGTGCCACCAGCAGAGATGGGGGACTAGCGGGAGCGGTTGAGCAGTTCTTC.

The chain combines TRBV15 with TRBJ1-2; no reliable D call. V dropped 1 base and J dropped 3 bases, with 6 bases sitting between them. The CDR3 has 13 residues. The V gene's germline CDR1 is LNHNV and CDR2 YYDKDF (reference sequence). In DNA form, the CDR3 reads TGTGCCACCAGCAGAGGCAGGTACTATGGCTACACCTTC. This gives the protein CATSRGRYYGYTF.

This chain's CDR3 is CASSITGAEAFF. CDR3 in DNA: TGTGCCAGCAGCATTACCGGGGCTGAAGCTTTCTTT. This sequence joins TRBV28 and TRBJ1-1; unclear D gene. With 6 bases removed from V and 6 bases from J, the gap between germline ends came to 11 bases. The germline CDR1 and CDR2 sequences are MDHEN and SYDVKM. This CDR3 is 12 amino acids long. The entire variable domain, with the rest obtained from reference TRBV28 and TRBJ1-1, is as follows: DVKVTQSSRYLVKRTGEKVFLECVQDMDHENMFWYRQDPGLGLRLIYFSYDVKMKEKGDIPEGYSVSREKKERFSLILESASTNQTSMYLCASSITGAEAFFGQGTRLTVV.

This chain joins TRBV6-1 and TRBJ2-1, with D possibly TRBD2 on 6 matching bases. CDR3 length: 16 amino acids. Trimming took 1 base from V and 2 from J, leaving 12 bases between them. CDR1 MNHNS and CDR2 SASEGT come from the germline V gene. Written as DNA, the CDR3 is TGTGCCAGCAGTGAAGTGAACGGGAGAACCTACAATGAGCAGTTCTTC. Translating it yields CASSEVNGRTYNEQFF.

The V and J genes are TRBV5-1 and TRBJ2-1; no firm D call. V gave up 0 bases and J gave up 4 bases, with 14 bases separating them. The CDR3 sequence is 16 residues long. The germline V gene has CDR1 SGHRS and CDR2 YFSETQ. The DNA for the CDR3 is TGCGCCAGCAGCTTGGGTGGCACTCTAGGATACAATGAGCAGTTCTTC. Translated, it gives CASSLGGTLGYNEQFF.

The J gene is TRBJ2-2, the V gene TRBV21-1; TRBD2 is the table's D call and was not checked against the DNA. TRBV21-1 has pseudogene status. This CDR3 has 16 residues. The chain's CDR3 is CASSKRDGTNTGELFF. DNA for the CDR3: TGTGCCAGCAGCAAGCGGGACGGAACGAACACCGGGGAGCTGTTTTTT.

CDR3 loop: CASSLAGTGYLFGYTF. Here the CDR3 DNA reads TGTGCCAGCAGTCTTGCCGGGACAGGGTATTTATTCGGCTACACCTTC. The chain couples TRBV27 to TRBJ1-2, with 9 bases lining up with TRBD1. The J segment lost 8 bases and the V segment lost 5 bases, leaving 15 bases of the junction unmatched. CDR1 and CDR2 (germline): MNHEY, SMNVEV (reference sequence). This CDR3 has 16 amino acids.

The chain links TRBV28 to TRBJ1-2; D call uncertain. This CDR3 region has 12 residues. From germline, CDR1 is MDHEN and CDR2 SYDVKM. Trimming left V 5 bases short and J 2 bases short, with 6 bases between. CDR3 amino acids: CASSLGNYGYTF. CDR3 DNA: TGTGCCAGCAGTCTGGGGAACTATGGCTACACCTTC.

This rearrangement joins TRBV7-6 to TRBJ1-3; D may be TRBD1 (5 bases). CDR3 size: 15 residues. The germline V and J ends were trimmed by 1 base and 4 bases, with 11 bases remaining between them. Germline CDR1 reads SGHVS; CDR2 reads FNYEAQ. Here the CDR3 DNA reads TGTGCCAGCAGCTTAGAAAGGGACGGAGGAAACACCATATATTTT. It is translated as CASSLERDGGNTIYF. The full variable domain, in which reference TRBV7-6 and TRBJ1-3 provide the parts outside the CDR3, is GAGVSQSPRYKVTKRGQDVALRCDPISGHVSLYWYRQALGQGPEFLTYFNYEAQQDKSGLPNDRFSAERPEGSISTLTIQRTEQRDSAMYRCASSLERDGGNTIYFGEGSWLTVV.

CDR3 coding DNA: TGTGCCAGCTCACCACAAATCGACAGGAACCTGCACGAGCAGTACTTC. This gives the protein CASSPQIDRNLHEQYF. The chain recombines TRBV18 with TRBJ2-7, with a tentative D call TRBD1 (6 bases). Trimming pared 1 base from V and 5 bases from J, leaving 18 bases between. The CDR3 has 16 amino acids. The germline CDR1 and CDR2 sequences are KGHSH and LQKENI.

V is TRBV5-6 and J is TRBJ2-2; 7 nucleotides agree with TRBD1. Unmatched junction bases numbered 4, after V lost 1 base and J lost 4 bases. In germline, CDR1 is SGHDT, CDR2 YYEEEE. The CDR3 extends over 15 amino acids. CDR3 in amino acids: CASSLRDSPTGELFF. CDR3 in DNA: TGTGCCAGCAGCTTGAGGGACAGTCCCACCGGGGAGCTGTTTTTT.

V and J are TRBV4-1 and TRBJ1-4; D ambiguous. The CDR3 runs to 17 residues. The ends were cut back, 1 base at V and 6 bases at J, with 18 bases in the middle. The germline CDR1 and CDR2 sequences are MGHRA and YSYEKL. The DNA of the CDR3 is TGCGCCAGCAGCCAAGTCCTCGCGGGTTTTACGGATGAAAAACTGTTTTTT. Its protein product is CASSQVLAGFTDEKLFF.

CDR3 protein: CASSGAGVAYNEQFF. CDR3 DNA sequence: TGTGCCAGCAGTGGAGCGGGAGTGGCCTACAATGAGCAGTTCTTC. The gene calls are TRBV6-1 and TRBJ2-1; 8 positions match TRBD2. Looked up from germline, CDR1 is MNHNS and CDR2 is SASEGT. This CDR3 has 15 residues. V shed 4 bases, J shed 2 bases, and the junction held 4 bases outside the gene matches.

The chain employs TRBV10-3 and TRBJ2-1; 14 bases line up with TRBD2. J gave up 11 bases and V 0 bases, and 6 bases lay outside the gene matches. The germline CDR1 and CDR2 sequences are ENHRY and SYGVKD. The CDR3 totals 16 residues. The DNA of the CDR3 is TGTGCCATCAGTGAGTCTGGGACTAGCGGGAGAGCTCAGCAGTTCTTC. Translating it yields CAISESGTSGRAQQFF.

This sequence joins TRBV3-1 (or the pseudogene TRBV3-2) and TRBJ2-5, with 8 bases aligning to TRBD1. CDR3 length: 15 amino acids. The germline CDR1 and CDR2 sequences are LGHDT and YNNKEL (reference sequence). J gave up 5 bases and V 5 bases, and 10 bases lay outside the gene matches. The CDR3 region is CASSSLTQGDETQYF. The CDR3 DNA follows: TGTGCCAGCAGCTCACTTACACAGGGGGATGAGACCCAGTACTTC.